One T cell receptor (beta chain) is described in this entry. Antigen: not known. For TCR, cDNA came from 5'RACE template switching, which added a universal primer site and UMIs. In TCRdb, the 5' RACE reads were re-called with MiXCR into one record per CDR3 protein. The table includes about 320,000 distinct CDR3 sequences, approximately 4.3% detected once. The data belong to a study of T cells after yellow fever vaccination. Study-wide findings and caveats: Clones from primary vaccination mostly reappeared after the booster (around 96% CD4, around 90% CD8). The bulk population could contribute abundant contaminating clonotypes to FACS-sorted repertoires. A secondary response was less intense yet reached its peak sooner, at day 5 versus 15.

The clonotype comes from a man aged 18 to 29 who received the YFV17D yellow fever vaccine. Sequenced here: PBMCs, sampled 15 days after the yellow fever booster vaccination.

As DNA, the CDR3 is TGCGCCAGCAGCTCCGGGACAGGGACGGAGACCCAGTACTTC. Residues: CASSSGTGTETQYF. The rearrangement uses TRBV5-1 and TRBJ2-5; 9 nucleotides line up with TRBD1. The germline V gene has CDR1 SGHRS and CDR2 YFSETQ. J lost 5 bases, V lost 3 bases, and 5 bases had no gene match. This CDR3 spans 14 amino acids.